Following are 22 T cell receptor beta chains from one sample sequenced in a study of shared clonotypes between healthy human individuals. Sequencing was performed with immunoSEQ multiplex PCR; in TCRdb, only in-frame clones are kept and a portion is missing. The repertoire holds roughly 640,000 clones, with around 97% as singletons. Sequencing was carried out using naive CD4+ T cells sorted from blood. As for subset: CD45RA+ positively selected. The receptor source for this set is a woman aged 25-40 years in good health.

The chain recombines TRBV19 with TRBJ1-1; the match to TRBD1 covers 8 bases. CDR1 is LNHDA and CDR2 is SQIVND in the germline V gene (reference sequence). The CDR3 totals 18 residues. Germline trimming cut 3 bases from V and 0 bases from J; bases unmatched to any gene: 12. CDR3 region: CASSMKRSGTGLNTEAFF. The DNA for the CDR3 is TGTGCCAGTAGTATGAAACGGTCGGGGACAGGCTTGAACACTGAAGCTTTCTTT.

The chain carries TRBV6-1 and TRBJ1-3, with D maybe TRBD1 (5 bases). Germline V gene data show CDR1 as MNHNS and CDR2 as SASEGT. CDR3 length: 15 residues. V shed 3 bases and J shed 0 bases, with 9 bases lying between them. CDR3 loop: CASSERQFSGNTIYF. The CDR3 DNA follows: TGTGCCAGCAGTGAGCGACAGTTCTCTGGAAACACCATATATTTT.

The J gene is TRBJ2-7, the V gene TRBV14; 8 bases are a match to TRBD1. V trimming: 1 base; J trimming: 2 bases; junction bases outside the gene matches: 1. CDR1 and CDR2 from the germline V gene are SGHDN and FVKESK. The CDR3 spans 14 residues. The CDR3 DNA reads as TGTGCCAGCAGCCAAGTGACAGGGGCCTACGAGCAGTACTTC. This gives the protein CASSQVTGAYEQYF.

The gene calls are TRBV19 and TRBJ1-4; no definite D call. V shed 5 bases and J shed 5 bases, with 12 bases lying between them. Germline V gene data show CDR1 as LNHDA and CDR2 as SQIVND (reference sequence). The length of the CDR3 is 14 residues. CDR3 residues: CASSLRGVNEKLFF. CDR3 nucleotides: TGTGCCAGTAGTCTTCGGGGAGTGAATGAAAAACTGTTTTTT.

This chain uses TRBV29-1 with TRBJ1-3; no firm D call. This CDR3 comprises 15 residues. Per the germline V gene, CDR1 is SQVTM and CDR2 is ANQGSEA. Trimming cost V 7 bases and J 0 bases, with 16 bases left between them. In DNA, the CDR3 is TGCAGCGCTCCCAATTACCAACTCTCTGGAAACACCATATATTTT. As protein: CSAPNYQLSGNTIYF.

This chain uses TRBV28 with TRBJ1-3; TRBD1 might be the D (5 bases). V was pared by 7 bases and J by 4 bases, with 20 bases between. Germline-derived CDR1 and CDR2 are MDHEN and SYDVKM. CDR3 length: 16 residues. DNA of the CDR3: TGTGCCAGCAAACCCGGGACCTCCGCGCCCGGAAACACCATATATTTT. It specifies CASKPGTSAPGNTIYF.

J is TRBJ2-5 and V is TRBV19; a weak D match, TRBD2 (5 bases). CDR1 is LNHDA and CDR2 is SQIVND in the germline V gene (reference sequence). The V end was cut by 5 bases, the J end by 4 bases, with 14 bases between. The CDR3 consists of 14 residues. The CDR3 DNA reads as TGTGCCAGTAGTCTGGTGGTGGGAGCAGAGACCCAGTACTTC. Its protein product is CASSLVVGAETQYF. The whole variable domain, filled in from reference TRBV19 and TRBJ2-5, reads DGGITQSPKYLFRKEGQNVTLSCEQNLNHDAMYWYRQDPGQGLRLIYYSQIVNDFQKGDIAEGYSVSREKKESFPLTVTSAQKNPTAFYLCASSLVVGAETQYFGPGTRLLVL.

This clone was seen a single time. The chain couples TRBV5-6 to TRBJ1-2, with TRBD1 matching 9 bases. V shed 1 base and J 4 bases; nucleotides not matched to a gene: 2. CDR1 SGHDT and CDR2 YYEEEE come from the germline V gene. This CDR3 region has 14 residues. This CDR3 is CASSLRGQGYGYTF. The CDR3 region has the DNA TGTGCCAGCAGCTTGAGGGGACAGGGCTATGGCTACACCTTC.

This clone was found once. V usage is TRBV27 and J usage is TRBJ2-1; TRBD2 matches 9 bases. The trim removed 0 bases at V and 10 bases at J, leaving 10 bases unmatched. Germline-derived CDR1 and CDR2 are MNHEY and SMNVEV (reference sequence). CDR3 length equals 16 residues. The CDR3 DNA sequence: TGTGCCAGCAGTTTATCGCGGGCGGGAGGGCCGAGGGAGCAGTTCTTC. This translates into CASSLSRAGGPREQFF.

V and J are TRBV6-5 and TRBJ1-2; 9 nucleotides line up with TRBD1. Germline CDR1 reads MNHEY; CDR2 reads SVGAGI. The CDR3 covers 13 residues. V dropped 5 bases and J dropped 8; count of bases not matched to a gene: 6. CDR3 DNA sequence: TGTGCCAGCAGTCCCCGGGACAGGGAGGGCTACACCTTC. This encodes CASSPRDREGYTF.

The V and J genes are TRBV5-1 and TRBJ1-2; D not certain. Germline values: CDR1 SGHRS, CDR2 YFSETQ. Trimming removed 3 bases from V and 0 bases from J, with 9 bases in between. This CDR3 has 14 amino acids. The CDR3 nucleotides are TGCGCCAGCAGCTCGAGTACCTCTAACTATGGCTACACCTTC. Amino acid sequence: CASSSSTSNYGYTF.

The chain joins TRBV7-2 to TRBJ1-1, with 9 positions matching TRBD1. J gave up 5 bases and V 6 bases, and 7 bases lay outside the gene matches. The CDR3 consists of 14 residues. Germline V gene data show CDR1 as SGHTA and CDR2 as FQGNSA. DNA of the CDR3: TGTGCCAGCAGGTTTACAGGGGGCCGGACTGAAGCTTTCTTT. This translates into CASRFTGGRTEAFF. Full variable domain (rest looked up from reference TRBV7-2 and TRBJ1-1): GAGVSQSPSNKVTEKGKDVELRCDPISGHTALYWYRQSLGQGLEFLIYFQGNSAPDKSGLPSDRFSAERTGGSVSTLTIQRTQQEDSAVYLCASRFTGGRTEAFFGQGTRLTVV.

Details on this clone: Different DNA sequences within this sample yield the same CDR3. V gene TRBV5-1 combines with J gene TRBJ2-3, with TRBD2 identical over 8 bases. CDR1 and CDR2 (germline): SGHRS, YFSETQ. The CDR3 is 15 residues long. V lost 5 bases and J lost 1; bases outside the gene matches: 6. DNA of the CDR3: TGCGCCAGCAGTTTAGCGGGACTTGGCACAGATACGCAGTATTTT. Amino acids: CASSLAGLGTDTQYF.

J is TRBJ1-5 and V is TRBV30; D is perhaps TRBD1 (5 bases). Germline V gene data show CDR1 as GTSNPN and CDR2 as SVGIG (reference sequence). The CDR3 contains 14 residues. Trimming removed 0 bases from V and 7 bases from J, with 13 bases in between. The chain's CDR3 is CAWSVLGVEQPQHF. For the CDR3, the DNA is TGTGCCTGGAGTGTACTGGGGGTGGAACAGCCCCAGCATTTT.

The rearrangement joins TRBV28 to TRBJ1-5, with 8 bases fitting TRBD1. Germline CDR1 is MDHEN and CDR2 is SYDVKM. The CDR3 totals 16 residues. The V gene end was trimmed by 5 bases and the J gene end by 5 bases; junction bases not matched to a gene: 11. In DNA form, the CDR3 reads TGTGCCAGCAGTCCGCCCGGGACAGGCCGTTATCAGCCCCAGCATTTT. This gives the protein CASSPPGTGRYQPQHF.

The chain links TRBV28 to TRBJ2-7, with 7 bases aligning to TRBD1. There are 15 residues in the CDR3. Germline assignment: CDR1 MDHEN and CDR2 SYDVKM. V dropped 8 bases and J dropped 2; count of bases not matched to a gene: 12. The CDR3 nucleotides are TGTGCCAGCGACACACTCAGGGGGATACCCTACGAGCAGTACTTC. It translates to CASDTLRGIPYEQYF.

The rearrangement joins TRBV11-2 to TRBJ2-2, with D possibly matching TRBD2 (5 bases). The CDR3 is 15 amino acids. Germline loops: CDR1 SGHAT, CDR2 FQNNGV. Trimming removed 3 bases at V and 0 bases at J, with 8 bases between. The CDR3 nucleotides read TGTGCCAGCAGCTTCGCGGGTTCGAACACCGGGGAGCTGTTTTTT. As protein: CASSFAGSNTGELFF.

This chain's CDR3 is CASSLGSGMTDTQYF. CDR3 in DNA: TGTGCCAGCAGCTTAGGTAGCGGGATGACAGATACGCAGTATTTT. The chain recombines TRBV7-9 with TRBJ2-3; 8 bases are shared with TRBD2. This CDR3 contains 15 residues. After removal of 1 base from V and 3 bases from J, the junction contained 3 bases not matched to a gene. Germline V gene lookup returns CDR1 SEHNR and CDR2 FQNEAQ (reference sequence).

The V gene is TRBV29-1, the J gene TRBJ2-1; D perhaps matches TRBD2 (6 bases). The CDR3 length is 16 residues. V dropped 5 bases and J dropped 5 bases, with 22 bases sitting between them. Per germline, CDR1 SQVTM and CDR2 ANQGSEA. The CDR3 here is CSVSAHWDWDNNEQFF. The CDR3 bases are TGCAGCGTTTCGGCCCACTGGGACTGGGATAACAATGAGCAGTTCTTC.

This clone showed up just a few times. For the CDR3, the DNA is TGTGCCTGGGAAGGACCGGGACAACCGAACACTGAAGCTTTCTTT. This gives the protein CAWEGPGQPNTEAFF. The chain links TRBV30 to TRBJ1-1, with D maybe TRBD1 (6 bases). Deletions cut 5 bases from V and 1 base from J, with 17 bases between. CDR1 and CDR2 (germline): GTSNPN, SVGIG (reference sequence). The CDR3 extends over 15 amino acids.

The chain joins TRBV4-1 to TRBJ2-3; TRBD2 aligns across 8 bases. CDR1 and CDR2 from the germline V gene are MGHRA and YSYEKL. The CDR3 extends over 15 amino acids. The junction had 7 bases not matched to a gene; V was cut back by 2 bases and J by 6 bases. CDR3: CASSQTSGGSDTQYF. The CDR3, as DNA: TGCGCCAGCAGCCAAACTAGCGGCGGTTCGGATACGCAGTATTTT.

CDR3: CASSLGGASSTDTQYF. CDR3 nucleotides: TGTGCCAGCAGCTTAGGGGGTGCTAGTAGCACAGATACGCAGTATTTT. The V and J genes are TRBV13 and TRBJ2-3, with D unresolved. The V gene's germline CDR1 is PRHDT and CDR2 FYEKMQ (reference sequence). Trimming took 0 bases from V and 0 from J, leaving 10 bases between them. This CDR3 has 16 amino acids.